Below are 14 T cell receptor beta chains sequenced from a single sample in a study of T cells after yellow fever vaccination. TCRdb re-called the 5' RACE reads through MiXCR, storing one row per CDR3 protein. The table has hundreds of thousands of distinct CDR3 sequences, roughly 8.7% seen once. Source: CD4+ T cells sorted from PBMCs, taken 5 days after the yellow fever booster vaccination. The source of these receptors is a man younger than 30 who received the YFV17D yellow fever vaccine.

The sample holds a few counts of this clonotype. CDR3 loop: CAWSRQGTGELFF. The DNA of the CDR3 is TGTGCCTGGTCTCGGCAGGGGACCGGGGAGCTGTTTTTT. The genes are TRBV30 and TRBJ2-2, with a weak D call TRBD1 (6 bases). Trimming left V 5 bases short and J 5 bases short, with 12 bases between. This CDR3 contains 13 residues. The germline CDR1 and CDR2 sequences are GTSNPN and SVGIG (reference sequence).

The rearrangement links TRBV18 to TRBJ2-1; D gene unclear. V lost 6 bases, J lost 10 bases, and 10 bases lay in between. CDR1 and CDR2 from the germline V gene are KGHSH and LQKENI. The CDR3 has 11 residues. The CDR3 spells CASSQLGEQFF. The CDR3 DNA sequence: TGTGCCAGCTCGCAGCTCGGGGAGCAGTTCTTC.

This clonotype was counted only a few times. This chain links TRBV7-7 with TRBJ2-1; 12 nucleotides match TRBD2. V lost 4 bases to trimming and J lost 5 bases; unmatched junction nucleotides: 0. The CDR3 loop spans 14 amino acids. Germline V gene lookup returns CDR1 SSHAT and CDR2 FNYEAQ (reference sequence). This chain's CDR3 is CASSSSGGDNEQFF. In DNA, the CDR3 is TGTGCCAGCAGCTCTAGCGGGGGGGACAATGAGCAGTTCTTC. The variable domain in full, with the rest retrieved from reference TRBV7-7 and TRBJ2-1, is GAGVSQSPRYKVTKRGQDVTLRCDPISSHATLYWYQQALGQGPEFLTYFNYEAQPDKSGLPSDRFSAERPEGSISTLTIQRTEQRDSAMYRCASSSSGGDNEQFFGPGTRLTVL.

In this sample, this clonotype turned up a few times. The chain carries TRBV5-1 and TRBJ1-1; perhaps TRBD1 as D (5 bases). V lost 2 bases and J 0 bases, leaving 8 bases between the germline ends. The V gene's germline CDR1 is SGHRS and CDR2 YFSETQ. The CDR3 has 14 residues. CDR3 DNA: TGCGCCAGCAGCTTTGCAGGGATGAACACTGAAGCTTTCTTT. This codes for CASSFAGMNTEAFF.

The table lists this clonotype with a few counts. The V and J genes are TRBV20-1 and TRBJ1-2; D gene uncertain. CDR3 length: 14 residues. V was pared by 1 base and J by 5 bases, with 14 bases between. Germline assignment: CDR1 DFQATT and CDR2 SNEGSKA (reference sequence). The CDR3 DNA follows: TGCAGTGCTAGAGCCTTTCAGGAGACATATGGCTACACCTTC. Its protein is CSARAFQETYGYTF.

The chain couples TRBV5-1 to TRBJ2-5; no definite D call. Germline V gene data show CDR1 as SGHRS and CDR2 as YFSETQ. Trimming removed 1 base at V and 5 bases at J, with 9 bases between. The CDR3 covers 13 residues. Here the CDR3 DNA reads TGCGCCAGCAGCTTGAGGGTTGCGGAGACCCAGTACTTC. Its translation is CASSLRVAETQYF.

This clonotype turned up a few times. The chain combines TRBV5-1 with TRBJ2-3; D could derive from TRBD1 or TRBD2 (5 bases each). The V gene lost 4 bases and the J gene lost 3 bases, with 12 bases spanning the gap. The CDR3 spans 14 residues. Germline V CDR1 and CDR2: SGHRS, YFSETQ. CDR3 region: CASSVTRGTDTQYF. In DNA, the CDR3 is TGCGCCAGCAGCGTTACTAGGGGAACAGATACGCAGTATTTT.

This clonotype has a handful of counts. The chain is built from TRBV5-1 and TRBJ2-3, with D maybe TRBD2 (7 bases). The germline V and J ends were trimmed by 4 bases and 0 bases, with 12 bases remaining between them. CDR1 and CDR2 from the germline V gene are SGHRS and YFSETQ. The CDR3 extends over 15 amino acids. The CDR3 nucleotides are TGCGCCAGCAGCCACGGGGGGCTTAGCACAGATACGCAGTATTTT. This gives the protein CASSHGGLSTDTQYF.

This clonotype turned up a few times. CDR3 bases: TGTGCCAGCAGCCAGTCACCGGGACCGCTCTATGGCTACACCTTC. Encoded protein: CASSQSPGPLYGYTF. V and J are TRBV3-1 and TRBJ1-2; possible D gene TRBD1, 5 bases. The CDR3 extends over 15 amino acids. The V end was cut by 3 bases, the J end by 4 bases, with 15 bases between. Germline assignment: CDR1 LGHDT and CDR2 YNNKEL (reference sequence).

This clonotype was picked up a small number of times. The V and J genes are TRBV7-2 and TRBJ1-2; D remains unclear. The germline V gene has CDR1 SGHTA and CDR2 FQGNSA. This CDR3 is 14 amino acids long. The V gene lost 1 base and the J gene lost 2 bases, with 8 bases spanning the gap. The CDR3 DNA reads TGTGCCAGCAGCTTAGGGCGGAACAACTATGGCTACACCTTC. Its protein product is CASSLGRNNYGYTF.

V gene TRBV5-6 combines with J gene TRBJ1-5; D is unclear. V was pared by 4 bases and J by 5 bases, with 13 bases between. Germline V lookup: CDR1 SGHDT, CDR2 YYEEEE. CDR3 size: 14 residues. CDR3 DNA sequence: TGTGCCAGCAGCGCCGGAGAGCGTCATCAGCCCCAGCATTTT. It specifies CASSAGERHQPQHF.

This CDR3 is CASSLGATGNQPQHF. The DNA of the CDR3 is TGTGCCAGCAGCTTAGGGGCCACTGGCAATCAGCCCCAGCATTTT. The chain couples TRBV7-2 to TRBJ1-5, with unresolved D. CDR1 is SGHTA and CDR2 is FQGNSA in the germline V gene. This CDR3 is 15 amino acids long. V shed 1 base and J shed 2 bases, with 9 bases lying between them. Using reference TRBV7-2 and TRBJ1-5 for the parts outside the CDR3, the full variable domain is GAGVSQSPSNKVTEKGKDVELRCDPISGHTALYWYRQSLGQGLEFLIYFQGNSAPDKSGLPSDRFSAERTGGSVSTLTIQRTQQEDSAVYLCASSLGATGNQPQHFGDGTRLSIL.

This sequence joins TRBV2 and TRBJ2-1; 7 bases align to TRBD2. The CDR3 contains 16 residues. V gave up 2 bases and J gave up 8 bases; unmatched junction bases: 12. Germline loops: CDR1 SNHLY, CDR2 FYNNEI. Here the CDR3 DNA reads TGTGCCAGCAGTGAACGAGGCGGGGGTGGCAACCATGAGCAGTTCTTC. Translating gives CASSERGGGGNHEQFF.

The V and J genes are TRBV9 and TRBJ2-5; 7 bases line up with TRBD2. The CDR3 is 15 residues long. Germline CDR1 and CDR2: SGDLS and YYNGEE. The V and J ends lost 4 bases and 1 base, in that order; junction bases with no gene match: 7. The DNA for the CDR3 is TGTGCCAGCAGCCCTACCTGGGGGGGCCAAGAGACCCAGTACTTC. Its translation is CASSPTWGGQETQYF.